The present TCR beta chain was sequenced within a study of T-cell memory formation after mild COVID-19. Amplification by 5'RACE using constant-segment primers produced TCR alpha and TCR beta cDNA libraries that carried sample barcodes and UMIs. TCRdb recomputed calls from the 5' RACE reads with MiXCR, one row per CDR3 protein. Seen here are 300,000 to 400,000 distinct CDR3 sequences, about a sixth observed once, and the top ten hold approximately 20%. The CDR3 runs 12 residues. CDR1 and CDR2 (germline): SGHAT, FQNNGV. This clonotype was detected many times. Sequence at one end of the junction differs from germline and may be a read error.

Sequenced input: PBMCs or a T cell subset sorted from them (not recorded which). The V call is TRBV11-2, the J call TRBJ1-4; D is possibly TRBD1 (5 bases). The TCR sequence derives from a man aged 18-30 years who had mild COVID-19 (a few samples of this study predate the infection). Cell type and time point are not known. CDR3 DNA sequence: TGTGCCAGCGGCGGGACCAGCGGGAGAATGCGGTTT. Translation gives CASGGTSGRMRF.